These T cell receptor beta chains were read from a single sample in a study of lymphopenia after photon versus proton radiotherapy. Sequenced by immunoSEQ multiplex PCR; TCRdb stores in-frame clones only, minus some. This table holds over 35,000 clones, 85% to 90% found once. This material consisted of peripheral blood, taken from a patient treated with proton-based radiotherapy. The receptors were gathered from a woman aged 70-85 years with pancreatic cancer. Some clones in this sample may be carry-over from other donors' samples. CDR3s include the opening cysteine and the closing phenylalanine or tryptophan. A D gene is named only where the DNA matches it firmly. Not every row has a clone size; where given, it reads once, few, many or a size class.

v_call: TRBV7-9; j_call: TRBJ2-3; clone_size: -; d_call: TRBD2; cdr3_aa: CASSLRTSGRVLADTQYF; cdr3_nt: TGTGCCAGCAGCCTCAGGACTAGCGGGAGAGTTCTGGCAGATACGCAGTATTTT
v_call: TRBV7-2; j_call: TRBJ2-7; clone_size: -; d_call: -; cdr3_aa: CASGPAYEQYF; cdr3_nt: TGTGCCAGCGGCCCAGCCTACGAGCAGTACTTC
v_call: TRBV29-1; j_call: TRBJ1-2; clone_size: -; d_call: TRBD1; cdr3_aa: CNVGRGTGGYTF; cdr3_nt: TGCAACGTCGGCAGGGGGACTGGTGGCTACACCTTC
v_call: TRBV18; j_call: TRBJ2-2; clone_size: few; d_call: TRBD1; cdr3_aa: CAGAPTMPTGADTGELFF; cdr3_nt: TGTGCCGGCGCTCCCACCATGCCAACAGGGGCCGACACCGGGGAGCTGTTTTTT
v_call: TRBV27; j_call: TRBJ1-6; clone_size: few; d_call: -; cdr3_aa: CASSPPGYNSPLHF; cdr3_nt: TGTGCCAGCAGTCCACCGGGGTATAATTCACCCCTCCACTTT
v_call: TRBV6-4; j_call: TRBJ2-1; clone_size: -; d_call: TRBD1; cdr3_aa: CASSDKKGGLYNEQFF; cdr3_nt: TGTGCCAGCAGTGACAAGAAAGGGGGCCTTTACAATGAGCAGTTCTTC
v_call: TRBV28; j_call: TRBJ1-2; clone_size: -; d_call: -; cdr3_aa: CASSPPIGQYDGYTF; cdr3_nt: TGTGCCAGCAGTCCCCCTATAGGACAGTATGATGGCTACACCTTC
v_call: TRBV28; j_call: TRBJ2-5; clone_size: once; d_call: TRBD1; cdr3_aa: CASSQGAMTQYF; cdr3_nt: TGTGCCAGCAGTCAGGGGGCGATGACCCAGTACTTC
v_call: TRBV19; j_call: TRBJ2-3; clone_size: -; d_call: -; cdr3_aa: CASSIGGNTDTQYF; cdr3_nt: TGTGCCAGTAGTATAGGCGGGAACACAGATACGCAGTATTTT
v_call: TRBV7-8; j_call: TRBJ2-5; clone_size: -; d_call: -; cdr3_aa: CASSLVILKGETQYF; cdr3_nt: TGTGCCAGCAGCTTAGTGATACTTAAGGGCGAGACCCAGTACTTC
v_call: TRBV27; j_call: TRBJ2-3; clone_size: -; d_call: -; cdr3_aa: CASRRQGGSTDTQYF; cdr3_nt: TGTGCCAGCAGGCGACAGGGAGGAAGCACAGATACGCAGTATTTT
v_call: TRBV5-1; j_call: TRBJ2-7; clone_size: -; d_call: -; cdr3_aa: CASSFDRSSYEQYF; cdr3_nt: TGCGCCAGCAGCTTCGACAGGAGCTCCTACGAGCAGTACTTC
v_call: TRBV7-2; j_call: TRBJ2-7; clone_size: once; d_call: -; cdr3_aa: CASSAATGSSYEQYF; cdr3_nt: TGTGCCAGCAGCGCCGCGACAGGCAGCTCCTACGAGCAGTACTTC
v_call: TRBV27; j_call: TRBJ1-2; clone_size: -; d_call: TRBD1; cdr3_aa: CASRIGGQGADYGYTF; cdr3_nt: TGTGCCAGCAGGATCGGGGGACAGGGGGCTGACTATGGCTACACCTTC
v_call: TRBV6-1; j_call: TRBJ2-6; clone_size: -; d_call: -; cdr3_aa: CASTQVGGANVLTF; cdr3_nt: TGTGCCAGCACGCAGGTTGGCGGGGCCAACGTCCTGACTTTC
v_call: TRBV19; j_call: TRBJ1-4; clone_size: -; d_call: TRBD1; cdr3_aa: CASSIGTGNEKLFF; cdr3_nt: TGTGCCAGTAGTATCGGGACAGGTAACGAAAAACTGTTTTTT
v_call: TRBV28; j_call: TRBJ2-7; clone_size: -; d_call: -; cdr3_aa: CASSLVGPYEQYF; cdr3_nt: TGTGCCAGCAGTCTGGTCGGGCCCTACGAGCAGTACTTC
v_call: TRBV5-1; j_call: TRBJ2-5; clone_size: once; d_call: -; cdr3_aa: CASSLGSTGLGETQYF; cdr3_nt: TGCGCCAGCAGCTTGGGTAGCACAGGGTTGGGAGAGACCCAGTACTTC
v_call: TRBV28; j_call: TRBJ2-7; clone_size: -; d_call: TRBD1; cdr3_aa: CASSTTSTGGLSYEQYF; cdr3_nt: TGTGCCAGCAGTACGACCTCGACAGGGGGCCTCTCCTACGAGCAGTACTTC
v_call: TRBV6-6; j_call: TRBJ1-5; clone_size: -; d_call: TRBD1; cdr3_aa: CASRETGQRNQPQHF; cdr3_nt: TGTGCCAGCAGGGAGACAGGGCAGAGGAATCAGCCCCAGCATTTT
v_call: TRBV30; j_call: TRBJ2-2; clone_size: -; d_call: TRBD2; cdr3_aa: CAWSVIWGGLAGDTGELFF; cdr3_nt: TGTGCCTGGAGTGTAATCTGGGGAGGACTAGCGGGAGACACCGGGGAGCTGTTTTTT
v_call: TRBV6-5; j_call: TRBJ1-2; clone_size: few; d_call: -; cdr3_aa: CASRSQRGNYGYTF; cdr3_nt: TGTGCCAGCAGGTCCCAGAGAGGAAACTATGGCTACACCTTC
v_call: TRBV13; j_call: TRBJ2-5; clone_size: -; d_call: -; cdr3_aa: CASSLVLGQQTQYF; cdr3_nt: TGTGCCAGCAGCTTAGTACTGGGGCAGCAGACCCAGTACTTC
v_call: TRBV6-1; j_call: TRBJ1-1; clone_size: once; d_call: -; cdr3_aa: CASSELAGGNTEAFF; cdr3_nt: TGTGCCAGCAGTGAATTGGCTGGGGGGAACACTGAAGCTTTCTTT
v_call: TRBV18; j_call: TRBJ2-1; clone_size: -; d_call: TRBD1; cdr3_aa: CASSPRQGSEQFF; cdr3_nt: TGTGCCAGCTCACCGAGACAGGGGTCTGAGCAGTTCTTC
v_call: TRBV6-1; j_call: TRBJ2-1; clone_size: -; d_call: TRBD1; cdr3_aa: CASSGLRTGISNEQFF; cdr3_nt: TGTGCCAGCAGTGGCCTCCGGACAGGAATTAGCAATGAGCAGTTCTTC
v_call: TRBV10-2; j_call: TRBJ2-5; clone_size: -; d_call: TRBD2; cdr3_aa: CASSESIRTSGAQYF; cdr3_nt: TGCGCCAGCAGTGAGTCGATAAGGACTAGCGGGGCCCAGTACTTC
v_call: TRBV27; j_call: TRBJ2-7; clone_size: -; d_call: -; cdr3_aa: CASGLNSGSGSPRYEQYF; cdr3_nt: TGTGCCAGCGGCTTAAATTCGGGATCAGGGAGCCCTAGGTACGAGCAGTACTTC
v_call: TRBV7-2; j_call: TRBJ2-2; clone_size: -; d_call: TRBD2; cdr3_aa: CASSLPSSGTTGELFF; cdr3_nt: TGTGCCAGCAGCCTCCCCTCTAGCGGGACTACCGGGGAGCTGTTTTTT
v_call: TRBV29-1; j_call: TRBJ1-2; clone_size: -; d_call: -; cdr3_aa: CSVRGNYGYTF; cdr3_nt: TGCAGCGTTCGGGGGAACTATGGCTACACCTTC
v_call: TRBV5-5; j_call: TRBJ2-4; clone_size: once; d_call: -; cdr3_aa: CASSLGHSANIQYF; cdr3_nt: TGTGCCAGCAGCTTGGGTCACTCGGCAAACATTCAGTACTTC
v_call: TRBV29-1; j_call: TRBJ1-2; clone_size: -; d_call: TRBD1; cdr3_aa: CSVGQGDGYTF; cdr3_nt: TGCAGCGTTGGACAGGGAGATGGCTACACCTTC
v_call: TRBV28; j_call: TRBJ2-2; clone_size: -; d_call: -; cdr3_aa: CASSSSARTGELFF; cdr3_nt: TGTGCCAGCAGTTCCTCTGCAAGAACCGGGGAGCTGTTTTTT
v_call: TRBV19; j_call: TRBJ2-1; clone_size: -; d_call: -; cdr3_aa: CASSIAEGYNEQFF; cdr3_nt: TGTGCCAGTAGTATAGCTGAGGGTTACAATGAGCAGTTCTTC
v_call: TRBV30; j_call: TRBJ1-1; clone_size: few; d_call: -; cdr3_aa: CAWSVQVEAFF; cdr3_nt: TGTGCCTGGAGTGTACAGGTTGAAGCTTTCTTT
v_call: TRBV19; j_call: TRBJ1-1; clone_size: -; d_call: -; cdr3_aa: CATNHDRSNTEAFF; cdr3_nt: TGTGCCACTAACCATGACAGGTCGAACACTGAAGCTTTCTTT
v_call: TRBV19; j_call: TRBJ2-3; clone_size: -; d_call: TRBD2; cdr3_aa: CASSIGAGGTDTQYF; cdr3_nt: TGTGCCAGTAGTATTGGAGCGGGGGGCACAGATACGCAGTATTTT